The next 20 T cell receptor beta chains were all read from a single sample in a study of cytomegalovirus exposure and HLA in healthy donors. Primers: 60 Vbeta forward and 13 Jbeta reverse. The protocol was immunoSEQ multiplex PCR, while the TCRdb copy is restricted to in-frame clones and leaves out a portion. The data contain over 80,000 clones, roughly 74% of them singletons. The source material was PBMCs. These receptors all stem from a woman between 18 and 29 years old in good health and CMV-seropositive.

The DNA of the CDR3 is TGTGCCAGCAGCTTTTCCCCAACAGGGGGCACCGGGGAGCTGTTTTTT. Encoded protein: CASSFSPTGGTGELFF. The V gene is TRBV7-2, the J gene TRBJ2-2; 8 bases are a match to TRBD1. CDR1 is SGHTA, CDR2 FQGNSA, per germline. V was pared by 3 bases and J by 4 bases, with 7 bases of the junction left unmatched. This CDR3 comprises 16 residues.

This rearrangement joins TRBV10-3 to TRBJ1-2; D is perhaps TRBD1 (5 bases). CDR3 length equals 15 residues. Trimming removed 0 bases from V and 1 base from J, with 9 bases in between. Germline lookup yields CDR1 ENHRY and CDR2 SYGVKD. The DNA for the CDR3 is TGTGCCATCAGTGAGTCGACCAGGGTTAACTATGGCTACACCTTC. It yields the protein CAISESTRVNYGYTF.

The rearrangement links TRBV7-6 to TRBJ2-3, with 10 nucleotides matching TRBD2. V trimming: 4 bases; J trimming: 1 base; junction bases outside the gene matches: 5. Germline V gene sequence: CDR1 SGHVS, CDR2 FNYEAQ. The CDR3 has 16 amino acids. CDR3 DNA: TGTGCCAGCAGCTCGTTAGCGGGGGGACGCACAGATACGCAGTATTTT. It specifies CASSSLAGGRTDTQYF.

V usage is TRBV10-3 and J usage is TRBJ1-2; D ambiguous. Between the trimmed V and J ends, which lost 8 bases and 7 bases, there was a span of 26 bases. Germline CDR1 ENHRY, CDR2 SYGVKD. The CDR3 runs 16 residues. The CDR3 region has the DNA TGTGCCATCCGGGGAGGTGGTCAAGGGAAGGGAAGTGGCTACACCTTC. The encoded protein is CAIRGGGQGKGSGYTF.

This rearrangement joins TRBV19 to TRBJ2-7, with 7 bases aligning to TRBD1. Per the germline V gene, CDR1 is LNHDA and CDR2 is SQIVND (reference sequence). The CDR3 is made up of 13 amino acids. J lost 3 bases, V lost 4 bases, and 3 bases had no gene match. The CDR3 region has the DNA TGTGCCAGTAGTAATTCAGGGGGCTACGAGCAGTACTTC. This sequence encodes CASSNSGGYEQYF.

The chain couples TRBV5-1 to TRBJ1-1, with D possibly TRBD1 on 5 matching bases. There are 14 residues in the CDR3. The V and J ends lost 0 bases and 4 bases respectively, with 10 bases between them. CDR1 and CDR2 (germline): SGHRS, YFSETQ. CDR3 loop: CASSLGGGGTEAFF. The CDR3 region has the DNA TGCGCCAGCAGCTTGGGGGGGGGAGGCACTGAAGCTTTCTTT.

The V gene is TRBV6-5, the J gene TRBJ2-1; unclear D gene. Germline lookup yields CDR1 MNHEY and CDR2 SVGAGI. V was pared by 2 bases and J by 6 bases, with 14 bases between. This CDR3 has 15 residues. This CDR3 is CASSYSDTLSNEQFF. The CDR3 bases are TGTGCCAGCAGTTACAGTGACACCCTTTCCAATGAGCAGTTCTTC.

This clone was observed a single time. V gene TRBV25-1 combines with J gene TRBJ1-3; D possibly corresponds to TRBD1 (5 bases). Germline V CDR1 and CDR2: MGHDK, SYGVNS. Trimming stripped 3 bases from V and 0 bases from J, with 15 bases between. CDR3 length equals 17 residues. The chain's CDR3 is CASSDGGGSTSGNTIYF. The CDR3 nucleotides read TGTGCCAGCAGTGACGGGGGGGGGTCCACCTCTGGAAACACCATATATTTT.

The V call is TRBV11-2, the J call TRBJ1-2, with a tentative D call TRBD1 (5 bases). CDR3 size: 15 residues. The germline V and J ends were trimmed by 5 bases and 0 bases, with 13 bases remaining between them. Germline V gene sequence: CDR1 SGHAT, CDR2 FQNNGV. The CDR3 DNA is TGTGCCAGCAGCCTACAGGCACCCCCTAACTATGGCTACACCTTC. Translation: CASSLQAPPNYGYTF.

In regard to this clone: The junction departs from the called germline gene at one end, perhaps through a read error. The DNA for the CDR3 is TGTTCCAGCAGCGCCTACAGGGGATTCGGCGACAATGAGCAGTTCTTC. It is translated as CSSSAYRGFGDNEQFF. The genes are TRBV7-9 and TRBJ2-1, with 7 bases aligning to TRBD1. The CDR3 runs to 16 residues. CDR1 and CDR2 from the germline V gene are SEHNR and FQNEAQ (reference sequence).

This clone was found once. The chain carries TRBV15 and TRBJ2-7, with 7 bases that match TRBD1. The trim removed 1 base at V and 3 bases at J, leaving 0 bases unmatched. The CDR3 extends over 13 amino acids. Germline V CDR1 and CDR2: LNHNV, YYDKDF (reference sequence). The CDR3 loop is CATSRGTGYEQYF. In DNA, the CDR3 is TGTGCCACCAGCAGAGGGACAGGCTACGAGCAGTACTTC.

This rearrangement joins TRBV15 to TRBJ1-3; possible D gene TRBD1, 6 bases. The CDR3 contains 15 residues. CDR1 and CDR2 from the germline V gene are LNHNV and YYDKDF (reference sequence). Trimming took off 3 bases at V and 0 bases at J, with 9 bases between the two ends. This CDR3 is CATSSGQTSGNTIYF. CDR3 DNA: TGTGCCACCAGCAGTGGACAGACCTCTGGAAACACCATATATTTT.

The rearrangement joins TRBV19 to TRBJ2-3, with D perhaps matching TRBD1 (6 bases). The CDR3 is 15 amino acids. V was cut by 6 bases and J by 1 base, with 14 bases left in between. Germline V lookup: CDR1 LNHDA, CDR2 SQIVND (reference sequence). The CDR3 region is CASSRGLRGTDTQYF. Written as DNA, the CDR3 is TGTGCCAGTAGCAGGGGTTTGCGGGGCACAGATACGCAGTATTTT.

The chain has TRBV5-6 and TRBJ2-7, with D possibly being TRBD2 (5 bases). The CDR3 consists of 13 residues. In germline, CDR1 is SGHDT, CDR2 YYEEEE. Trimming removed 2 bases from V and 5 bases from J, with 11 bases in between. The CDR3 DNA is TGTGCCAGCAGCTTCGGGGAATACCACGAGCAGTACTTC. Translated: CASSFGEYHEQYF.

The gene calls are TRBV28 and TRBJ2-5; possibly TRBD1 for D (6 bases). Per germline, CDR1 MDHEN and CDR2 SYDVKM. V lost 6 bases and J lost 4, with 15 bases in between. This CDR3 comprises 14 residues. The DNA for the CDR3 is TGTGCCAGCAGGACAGGTTCTCCCCGAGAGACCCAGTACTTC. It codes for CASRTGSPRETQYF.

This rearrangement joins TRBV5-1 to TRBJ2-3; 9 nucleotides agree with TRBD2. There are 14 residues in the CDR3. Germline trimming cut 3 bases from V and 6 bases from J; bases unmatched to any gene: 5. CDR1 is SGHRS and CDR2 is YFSETQ in the germline V gene. The CDR3 reads CASSYSGSADTQYF. The CDR3, as DNA: TGCGCCAGCAGCTATAGCGGGAGCGCCGATACGCAGTATTTT.

This chain uses TRBV6-6 with TRBJ2-7, with D possibly being TRBD1 (6 bases). V was clipped by 8 bases and J by 4 bases, with 15 bases between them. Germline V gene data show CDR1 as MNHNY and CDR2 as SVGAGI (reference sequence). This CDR3 spans 13 amino acids. The CDR3 DNA sequence: TGTGCCAGCGCTCAGAACAGGGCTTACGAGCAGTACTTC. This gives the protein CASAQNRAYEQYF.

Comment on this clone: At one of its ends the junction is not consistent with the germline gene, which may arise from a read error. Other DNA sequences of this sample code for an identical CDR3. CDR3 sequence reads: CASSLQRTGANTGELFF. For the CDR3, the DNA is TGCGCCAGTAGCCTCCAAAGGACAGGGGCGAACACCGGGGAGCTGTTTTTT. The chain links TRBV4-3 to TRBJ2-2, with 9 bases matching TRBD1. Looked up from germline, CDR1 is LGHNA and CDR2 is YSLEER. The CDR3 consists of 17 residues.

The J gene is TRBJ2-2, the V gene TRBV9, with TRBD2 as a possible D gene (6 bases). CDR1 SGDLS and CDR2 YYNGEE come from the germline V gene. There are 15 residues in the CDR3. The germline V and J ends were trimmed by 0 bases and 5 bases, with 11 bases remaining between them. The CDR3 loop reads CASSVEAGRTGELFF. The CDR3 nucleotides are TGTGCCAGCAGCGTAGAGGCAGGGAGGACCGGGGAGCTGTTTTTT.

The chain recombines TRBV5-6 with TRBJ2-3; 8 nucleotides line up with TRBD1. Germline V gene data show CDR1 as SGHDT and CDR2 as YYEEEE. The CDR3 extends over 16 amino acids. Unmatched junction bases numbered 8, after V lost 1 base and J lost 4 bases. CDR3 in DNA: TGTGCCAGCAGCTTGCCAGACAGGGGCCGTCCAGATACGCAGTATTTT. This sequence encodes CASSLPDRGRPDTQYF.